This T cell receptor beta chain was identified in a study of tumor-infiltrating lymphocytes in primary liver carcinoma. About the research overall: Samples gave roughly 3.65 to 7.13 million productive TCRbeta reads, similar across tissue types. General study results and limits: Tumor region pairs outstripped tumor-adjacent and tumor-blood pairs in overlap.

V lost 8 bases, J lost 13 bases, and 17 bases lay in between. The CDR3 spans 12 residues. CDR1 is SEHNR and CDR2 is FQNEAQ in the germline V gene (reference sequence). This clonotype has more than one count but fewer than ten. Its antigen is unidentified. Blood RNA was derived from unsorted whole blood, and germline DNA was extracted too. With a constant-region primer, TCR beta cDNA was made from around 530 ng of total RNA. Investigators got TCR beta libraries out of three nested multiplex PCR rounds, done with slightly modified ARM-PCR. Both of the initial two PCR rounds ran for approximately 10 cycles and employed TRBV1-TRBV30 forward primers alongside a C-beta reverse primer. TCRdb re-called the multiplex PCR reads through MiXCR, storing one row per CDR3 protein. The sample lists fewer than 350,000 distinct CDR3 sequences, 65% occurring once.

V is TRBV7-9 and J is TRBJ1-4; no firm D call. The sequence came from a man aged 35 to 55 with primary liver carcinoma and hepatitis B virus infection. The sample taken for sequencing was peripheral blood. The CDR3 protein is CASAPGEKRLFF. CDR3 nucleotides: TGTGCCAGCGCTCCCGGGGAGAAAAGACTGTTTTTT.